This T cell receptor beta chain was found in a study of a mutant IDH1 vaccine in newly diagnosed glioma. Study information: Vaccinations were initiated 4-6 weeks following radiotherapy alone, or were given together with temozolomide cycles. Treatment recipients were roughly 62% male and around 40% female, and their mean age was roughly 44 years.

Time point of the sample: week 35, safety follow-up. Doses consisted of 300 ug of mutant IDH1 20-mer peptide each, paired with topical imiquimod. Assay used: immunoSEQ multiplex PCR; TCRdb lists only in-frame clones, some missing. This table has tens of thousands of clones, 92% appearing once. A word on this clone: Its antigen remains unknown.

Trimming stripped 3 bases from V and 8 bases from J, with 29 bases between. This CDR3 spans 20 amino acids. Germline CDR1 is SGHVS and CDR2 is FQNEAQ. The chain recombines TRBV7-8 with TRBJ1-6, with a possible D match to TRBD1 (6 bases). This TCR derives from a man aged 45-65 years with glioma. Source: PBMCs, taken from a glioma patient whose treatment included an IDH1 peptide vaccine. The CDR3 sequence: CASSFSFIGTVDSLHSPLHF. CDR3 in DNA: TGTGCCAGCAGCTTTAGCTTTATAGGGACGGTGGACAGCCTTCATTCACCCCTCCACTTT.